This record looks at one TCR beta chain sequence and its context. Antigen unknown. This sample was taken from a study of long-term antiretroviral therapy in people with HIV. It was version v3.0 of the immunoSEQ assay that was run at survey level. Measured with immunoSEQ multiplex PCR; TCRdb has only the in-frame clones, and not every one. The sample yields 30,000 to 40,000 clones, roughly 80% seen once. This CDR3 has 16 amino acids. The V end lost 4 bases, the J end lost 4 bases, and 17 bases lay between the germline ends. Germline values: CDR1 SGHDT, CDR2 YYEEEE. Study-level results: HIV repertoires showed narrower CDR3 length ranges than controls. Blood was collected between the mid-2000s and the late 2010s, possibly under older ART regimens.

This TCR derives from a man aged 18 to 29 with HIV. This chain links TRBV5-6 with TRBJ1-4, with D tentatively TRBD1 (6 bases). This specimen was unsorted PBMCs, taken 1.5 years after starting antiretroviral therapy. In DNA, the CDR3 is TGTGCCAGCAGCATACACGGGACACTTAGTAATGAAAAACTGTTTTTT. It translates to CASSIHGTLSNEKLFF.